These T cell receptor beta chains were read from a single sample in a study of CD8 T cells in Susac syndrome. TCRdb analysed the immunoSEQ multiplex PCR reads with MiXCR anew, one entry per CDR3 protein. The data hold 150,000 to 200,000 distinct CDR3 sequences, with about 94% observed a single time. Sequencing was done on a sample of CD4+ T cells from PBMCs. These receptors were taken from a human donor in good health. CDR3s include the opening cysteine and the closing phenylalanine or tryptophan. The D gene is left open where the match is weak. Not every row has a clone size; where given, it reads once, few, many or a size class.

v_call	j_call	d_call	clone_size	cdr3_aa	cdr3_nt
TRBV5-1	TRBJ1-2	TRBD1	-	CASSLSGTGGDGYTF	TGCGCCAGCAGCCTCTCCGGGACAGGGGGCGATGGCTACACCTTC
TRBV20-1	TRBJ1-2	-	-	CSEGEDGYTF	TGCAGTGAGGGAGAGGATGGCTACACCTTC
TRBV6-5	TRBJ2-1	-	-	CASSYFGVGEQFF	TGTGCCAGCAGTTACTTTGGGGTTGGAGAGCAGTTCTTC
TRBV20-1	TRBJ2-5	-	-	CSARALRETQYF	TGCAGTGCTAGGGCCCTCAGGGAGACCCAGTACTTC
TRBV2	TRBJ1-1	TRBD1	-	CASSGAGTVDFF	TGTGCCAGCAGTGGAGCCGGGACAGTGGATTTCTTT
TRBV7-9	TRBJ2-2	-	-	CASSSPSHRGELFF	TGTGCCAGCAGCTCACCCTCCCACCGCGGGGAGCTGTTTTTT
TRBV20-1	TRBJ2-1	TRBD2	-	CRPREASGYNEQFF	TGCAGACCCCGAGAAGCTAGCGGGTACAATGAGCAGTTCTTC
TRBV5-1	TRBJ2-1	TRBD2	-	CASSLGLAGGKFF	TGCGCCAGCAGCCTTGGACTAGCGGGGGGCAAGTTCTTC
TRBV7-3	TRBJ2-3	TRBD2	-	CASSSLAADTQYF	TGTGCCAGCAGCTCGCTAGCGGCAGATACGCAGTATTTT
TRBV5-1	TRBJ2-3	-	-	CASSGDTQYF	TGCGCCAGCAGTGGAGATACGCAGTATTTT
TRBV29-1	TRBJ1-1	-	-	CAGQTNTEAFF	TGCGCCGGACAGACGAACACTGAAGCTTTCTTT
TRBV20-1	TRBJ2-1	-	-	CSASRGAEYNEQFF	TGCAGTGCTAGTAGAGGGGCAGAATACAATGAGCAGTTCTTC
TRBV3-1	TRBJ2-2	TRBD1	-	CASSQDPGGGTGELFF	TGTGCCAGCAGCCAAGATCCAGGGGGCGGCACCGGGGAGCTGTTTTTT
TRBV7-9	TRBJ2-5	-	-	CASSLSLETQYF	TGTGCCAGCAGCTTATCCCTCGAGACCCAGTACTTC
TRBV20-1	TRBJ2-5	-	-	CSARSTIQETQYF	TGCAGTGCTAGATCGACCATACAAGAGACCCAGTACTTC
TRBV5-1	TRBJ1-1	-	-	CASSPGREAFF	TGCGCCAGCAGCCCAGGACGTGAAGCTTTCTTT
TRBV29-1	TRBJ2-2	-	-	CSVEKDTGELFF	TGCAGCGTTGAAAAGGACACCGGGGAGCTGTTTTTT
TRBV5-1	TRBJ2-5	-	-	CASSPELQTQYF	TGCGCCAGCAGCCCGGAATTGCAGACCCAGTACTTC
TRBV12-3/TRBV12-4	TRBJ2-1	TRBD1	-	CASTRTGLEQFF	TGTGCCAGCACCAGGACAGGGCTTGAGCAGTTCTTC
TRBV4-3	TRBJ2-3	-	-	CASSRQTRDTQYF	TGCGCCAGCAGCCGCCAGACCCGAGATACGCAGTATTTT
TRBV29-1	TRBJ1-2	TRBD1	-	CSVGTGGSGYGYTF	TGCAGCGTTGGAACAGGGGGTAGTGGCTATGGCTACACCTTC
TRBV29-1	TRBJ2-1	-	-	CSVAGDSYNEQFF	TGCAGCGTTGCTGGGGACTCCTACAATGAGCAGTTCTTC
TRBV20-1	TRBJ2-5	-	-	CSASGRWETQYF	TGCAGTGCTTCGGGGAGGTGGGAGACCCAGTACTTC
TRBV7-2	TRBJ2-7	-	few	CASSLASRVYEQYF	TGTGCCAGCAGCTTAGCCTCTAGGGTATACGAGCAGTACTTC
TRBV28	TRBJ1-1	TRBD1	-	CASSLVQGAGTEAFF	TGTGCCAGCAGTTTAGTACAGGGGGCAGGTACTGAAGCTTTCTTT
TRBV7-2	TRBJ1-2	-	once	CASNPGQGGYTF	TGTGCCAGCAACCCGGGCCAAGGAGGCTACACCTTC
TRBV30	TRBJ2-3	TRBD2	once	CAWSVNGGRTDTQYF	TGTGCCTGGAGTGTGAACGGGGGGAGGACAGATACGCAGTATTTT
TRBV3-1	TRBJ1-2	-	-	CASRARETNYGYTF	TGTGCCAGCAGGGCCCGGGAGACCAACTATGGCTACACCTTC
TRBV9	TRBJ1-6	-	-	CASSVHTDSPLHF	TGTGCCAGCAGCGTCCATACTGATTCACCCCTCCACTTT
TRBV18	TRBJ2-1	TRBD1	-	CASSPDRTYNEQFF	TGTGCCAGCTCACCGGACAGGACCTACAATGAGCAGTTCTTC
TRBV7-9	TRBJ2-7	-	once	CAAGLSYEQYF	TGTGCCGCAGGGCTCTCCTACGAGCAGTACTTC
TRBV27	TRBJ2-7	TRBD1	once	CASRGQGAFYEQYF	TGTGCCAGCAGAGGACAGGGGGCCTTCTACGAGCAGTACTTC
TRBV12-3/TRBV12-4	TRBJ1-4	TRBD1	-	CASSQGGGEKLFF	TGTGCCAGCAGCCAAGGGGGCGGTGAAAAACTGTTTTTT
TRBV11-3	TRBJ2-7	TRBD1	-	CASRWDRGRSEQYF	TGTGCCAGCAGATGGGACAGGGGGCGTAGTGAGCAGTACTTC
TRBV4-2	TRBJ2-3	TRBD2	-	CASSQEGSSGWDTQYF	TGTGCCAGCAGCCAAGAAGGCTCTAGCGGTTGGGATACGCAGTATTTT
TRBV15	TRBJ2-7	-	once	CATSRDSYEQYF	TGTGCCACCAGCAGAGACTCCTACGAGCAGTACTTC
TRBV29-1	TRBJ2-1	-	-	CSVGRELINEQFF	TGCAGCGTTGGACGGGAGCTTATCAATGAGCAGTTCTTC
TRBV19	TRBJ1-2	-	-	CASSMGRRTNYGYTF	TGTGCCAGTAGTATGGGGCGTAGGACGAACTATGGCTACACCTTC
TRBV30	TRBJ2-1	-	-	CAWSPLYEQFF	TGTGCCTGGAGTCCTCTCTATGAGCAGTTCTTC
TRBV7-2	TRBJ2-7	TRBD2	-	CASSLGTSSGYEQYF	TGTGCCAGCTCTCTGGGGACTAGCAGTGGTTACGAGCAGTACTTC
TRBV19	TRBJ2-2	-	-	CASSLYGNTGELFF	TGTGCCAGTAGCCTCTATGGGAACACCGGGGAGCTGTTTTTT
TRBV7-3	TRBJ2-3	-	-	CASSSPPTTTTQYF	TGTGCCAGCAGCTCGCCACCGACTACAACTACGCAGTATTTT